Shown below are 16 T cell receptor beta chains from a single sample sequenced in a study of blood T cell repertoires in COVID-19. The table came from immunoSEQ multiplex PCR; TCRdb's copy has only in-frame clones and leaves some out. The sample contains roughly 15,000 clones, around 77% of which appear only once. The sample was peripheral blood. The receptor source for this set is a human donor in a cohort sampled during active COVID-19.

The chain has TRBV7-9 and TRBJ2-7; 9 bases are shared with TRBD2. This CDR3 is built from 19 residues. Germline V CDR1 and CDR2: SEHNR, FQNEAQ (reference sequence). With 1 base clipped from V and 6 bases from J, the junction kept 19 bases outside the gene matches. CDR3 nucleotide sequence: TGTGCCAGCAGCTTAGTTCCGTTCGGCGCGGGAGGGCCCCCTCCCGAGCAGTACTTC. This gives the protein CASSLVPFGAGGPPPEQYF.

In its sample, this clone was seen a few times. The CDR3 nucleotides read TGCGCCAGCAGCTTGACGACAGGACCCAAAAACATTCAGTACTTC. This sequence encodes CASSLTTGPKNIQYF. The chain employs TRBV5-1 and TRBJ2-4; possible D gene TRBD1, 6 bases. The ends were cut back, 1 base at V and 2 bases at J, with 10 bases in the middle. Germline V CDR1 and CDR2: SGHRS, YFSETQ. This CDR3 is 15 amino acids long.

This clone has more than one count but fewer than ten. The genes are TRBV28 and TRBJ2-7; perhaps TRBD1 as D (5 bases). The CDR3 loop spans 13 amino acids. Germline V gene sequence: CDR1 MDHEN, CDR2 SYDVKM. V was cut by 4 bases and J by 4 bases, with 11 bases left in between. In nucleotides, the CDR3 is TGTGCCAGCAGTTCCCGGACACCTTACGAGCAGTACTTC. Translation gives CASSSRTPYEQYF.

The genes are TRBV30 and TRBJ2-3; D uncertain. Between the trimmed V and J ends, which lost 4 bases and 4 bases, there was a span of 15 bases. The CDR3 covers 14 residues. CDR1 GTSNPN and CDR2 SVGIG come from the germline V gene (reference sequence). The CDR3 loop reads CAWTLSTTSDTQYF. CDR3 nucleotide sequence: TGTGCCTGGACCCTCTCGACGACTTCAGATACGCAGTATTTT. Full variable domain (outside the CDR3, taken from reference TRBV30 and TRBJ2-3): SQTIHQWPATLVQPVGSPLSLECTVEGTSNPNLYWYRQAAGRGLQLLFYSVGIGQISSEVPQNLSASRPQDRQFILSSKKLLLSDSGFYLCAWTLSTTSDTQYFGPGTRLTVL.

The rearrangement links TRBV19 to TRBJ2-3; TRBD2 matches at 8 bases. Germline CDR1 is LNHDA and CDR2 is SQIVND (reference sequence). Losses at the gene ends were 6 bases for V and 2 bases for J; bases not matched to a gene: 7. This CDR3 spans 15 amino acids. CDR3 nucleotide sequence: TGTGCCAGTAGACTCGGGGGGGGTATCACAGATACGCAGTATTTT. Its translation is CASRLGGGITDTQYF. Full variable domain (rest looked up from reference TRBV19 and TRBJ2-3): DGGITQSPKYLFRKEGQNVTLSCEQNLNHDAMYWYRQDPGQGLRLIYYSQIVNDFQKGDIAEGYSVSREKKESFPLTVTSAQKNPTAFYLCASRLGGGITDTQYFGPGTRLTVL.

V and J are TRBV7-9 and TRBJ1-4; no firm D call. Germline V gene lookup returns CDR1 SEHNR and CDR2 FQNEAQ (reference sequence). The CDR3 extends over 16 amino acids. V lost 1 base and J lost 3, with 12 bases in between. The CDR3 coding sequence is TGTGCCAGCAGCTTAGGATCAGCCGGGGCTAATGAAAAACTGTTTTTT. Translated, it gives CASSLGSAGANEKLFF.

The rearrangement links TRBV5-5 to TRBJ1-5; D call uncertain. This CDR3 spans 16 amino acids. Trimming took off 2 bases at V and 5 bases at J, with 17 bases between the two ends. The germline CDR1 and CDR2 sequences are SGHKS and YYEKEE (reference sequence). The CDR3 loop is CASSFFGERRDQPQHF. DNA of the CDR3: TGTGCCAGCAGCTTCTTTGGGGAAAGGAGGGATCAGCCCCAGCATTTT.

The gene calls are TRBV15 and TRBJ1-5; possible D gene TRBD1, 5 bases. The CDR3 covers 13 residues. Germline CDR1 is LNHNV and CDR2 is YYDKDF (reference sequence). The V and J ends lost 9 bases and 3 bases respectively, with 12 bases between them. Written as DNA, the CDR3 is TGTGCCACTGCGGGGGGGTTCAATCAGCCCCAGCATTTT. Translation gives CATAGGFNQPQHF.

The J gene is TRBJ1-2, the V gene TRBV3-1 (or the pseudogene TRBV3-2), with 8 nucleotides matching TRBD1. Germline values: CDR1 LGHDT, CDR2 YNNKEL (reference sequence). The CDR3 length is 16 residues. The V segment lost 2 bases and the J segment 3 bases; nucleotides outside the gene matches: 8. CDR3 in DNA: TGTGCCAGCAGCCAATCGACCGGGACAGGCTACTATGGCTACACCTTC. Translation: CASSQSTGTGYYGYTF.

V usage is TRBV27 and J usage is TRBJ2-7; D perhaps matches TRBD1 (6 bases). In germline, CDR1 is MNHEY, CDR2 SMNVEV (reference sequence). V was trimmed by 5 bases and J by 5 bases, leaving 16 bases between them. The length of the CDR3 is 14 residues. CDR3 residues: CASSPRFSGDEQYF. The CDR3 bases are TGTGCCAGCAGTCCCCGATTTTCAGGGGACGAGCAGTACTTC.

The chain has TRBV12-1 and TRBJ1-5; the table names TRBD1, a call not compared with the DNA. TRBV12-1 constitutes a pseudogene. The CDR3 consists of 17 residues. The CDR3 DNA sequence: TGTGCCAGCAGCCCACAGGGGGCTGTAAGGAGCAATCAGCCCCAGCATTTT. As protein: CASSPQGAVRSNQPQHF.

This chain uses TRBV5-4 with TRBJ1-2, with 9 bases lining up with TRBD1. Germline loops: CDR1 SGHNT, CDR2 YYREEE (reference sequence). Unmatched junction bases numbered 10, after V lost 4 bases and J lost 6 bases. The CDR3 runs to 15 residues. CDR3 bases: TGTGCCAGCAGCCGTCCCGGGACAGGGAACAATGGCTACACCTTC. Its protein is CASSRPGTGNNGYTF.

The chain joins TRBV6-5 to TRBJ2-7; tentative D call: TRBD1 (5 bases). Per the germline V gene, CDR1 is MNHEY and CDR2 is SVGAGI. This CDR3 has 12 amino acids. Trimming pared 6 bases from V and 5 bases from J, leaving 11 bases between. CDR3 in amino acids: CASSLSRDEQYF. DNA for the CDR3: TGTGCCAGCAGCTTAAGCAGGGACGAGCAGTACTTC.

This clone was seen only once. The chain couples TRBV23-1 to TRBJ2-7; 10 positions match TRBD1. TRBV23-1 is classed as an ORF, of uncertain function. The CDR3 extends over 16 amino acids. J gave up 6 bases and V 4 bases, and 12 bases lay outside the gene matches. Here the CDR3 DNA reads TGCGCCAGCAGTCCATCCCCAGGACAGGGGGACGGCGAGCAGTACTTC. Encoded protein: CASSPSPGQGDGEQYF.

This sequence joins TRBV5-1 and TRBJ2-1, with 10 bases fitting TRBD1. Germline V gene lookup returns CDR1 SGHRS and CDR2 YFSETQ. The CDR3 is 15 amino acids. Trimming took 4 bases from V and 10 from J; bases not matched to a gene: 11. CDR3 residues: CASSPTKTGGDEQFF. CDR3 nucleotides: TGCGCCAGCAGCCCTACCAAGACAGGGGGCGACGAGCAGTTCTTC.

The chain employs TRBV3-1 (or the pseudogene TRBV3-2) and TRBJ1-1, with a weak D call TRBD1 (5 bases). The germline V gene has CDR1 LGHDT and CDR2 YNNKEL (reference sequence). This CDR3 spans 12 amino acids. V dropped 3 bases and J dropped 11 bases, with 13 bases sitting between them. The CDR3, as DNA: TGTGCCAGCAGCCAGTCGGGACTTGGGGCTTTCTTT. Protein: CASSQSGLGAFF.